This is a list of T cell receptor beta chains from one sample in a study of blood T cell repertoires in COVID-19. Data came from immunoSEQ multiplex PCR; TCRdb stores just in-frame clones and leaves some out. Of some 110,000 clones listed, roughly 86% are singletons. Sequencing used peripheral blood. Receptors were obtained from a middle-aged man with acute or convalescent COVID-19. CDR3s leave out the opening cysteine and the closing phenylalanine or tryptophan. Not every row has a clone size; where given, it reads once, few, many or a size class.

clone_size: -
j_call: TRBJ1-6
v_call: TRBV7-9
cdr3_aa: ASSQTGFLDSPLH

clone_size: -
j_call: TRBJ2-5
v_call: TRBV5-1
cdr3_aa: ASSRDSQETQY

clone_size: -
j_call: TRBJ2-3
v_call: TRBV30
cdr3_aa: AWSDRGRSFSTDTQY

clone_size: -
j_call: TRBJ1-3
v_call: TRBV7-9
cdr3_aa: ASSQKPTGPGAGNTIY

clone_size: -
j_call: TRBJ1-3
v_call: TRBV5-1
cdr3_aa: ASSTGTAENTIY

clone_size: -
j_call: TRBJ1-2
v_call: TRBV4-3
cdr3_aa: ASSQLLNTAANYGYT

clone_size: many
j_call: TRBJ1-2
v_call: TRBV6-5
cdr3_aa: ASSQGANNYGYT

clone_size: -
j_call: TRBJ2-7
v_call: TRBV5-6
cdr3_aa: ASSLLRTGYVGHEQY

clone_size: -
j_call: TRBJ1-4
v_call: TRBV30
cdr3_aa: AWSPGTANNEKLF

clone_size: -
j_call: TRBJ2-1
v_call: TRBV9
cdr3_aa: ASSVDPPSGIRNEQF

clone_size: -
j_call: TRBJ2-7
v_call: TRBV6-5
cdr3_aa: ASSGPSGRVYEQY

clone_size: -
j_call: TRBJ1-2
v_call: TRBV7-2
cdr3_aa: ASSLNREDGYT

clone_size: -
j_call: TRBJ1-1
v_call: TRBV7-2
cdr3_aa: ASSSTGGNEAF

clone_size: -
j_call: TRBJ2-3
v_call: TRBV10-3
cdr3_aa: AISGDSFTDTQY

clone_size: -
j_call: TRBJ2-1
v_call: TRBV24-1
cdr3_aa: ATSDWGFSTSGYNEQF

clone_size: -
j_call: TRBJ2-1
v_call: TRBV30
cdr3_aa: AWSSTPGLPEQF

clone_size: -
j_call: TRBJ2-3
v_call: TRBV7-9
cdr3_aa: ASSYPIWGAGAKTDTQY

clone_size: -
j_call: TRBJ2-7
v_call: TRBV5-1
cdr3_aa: ASSYKAETYEQY

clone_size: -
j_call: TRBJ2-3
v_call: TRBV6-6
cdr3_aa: ASSYSGRSTDTQY

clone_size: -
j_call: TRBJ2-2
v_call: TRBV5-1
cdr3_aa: ASSLSQGANTGELF

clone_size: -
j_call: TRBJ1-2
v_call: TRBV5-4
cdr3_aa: ASSHPGQGLHGYT

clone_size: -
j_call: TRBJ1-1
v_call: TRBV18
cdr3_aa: ASSPGGTVEAF

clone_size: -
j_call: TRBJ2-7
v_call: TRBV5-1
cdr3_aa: ASSLEWGRVDEQY

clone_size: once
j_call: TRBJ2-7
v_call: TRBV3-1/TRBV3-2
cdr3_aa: ASHPGGSYEQY

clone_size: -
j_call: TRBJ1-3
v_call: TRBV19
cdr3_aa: ASSIGGQANTIY

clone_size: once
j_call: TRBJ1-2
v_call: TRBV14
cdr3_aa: ASSQWQGYGYGYT

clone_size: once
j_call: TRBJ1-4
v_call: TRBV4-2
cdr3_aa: ASSQVSSMGAGEKLF

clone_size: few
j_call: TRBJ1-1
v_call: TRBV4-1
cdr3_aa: ASSQEPQGTTEAF

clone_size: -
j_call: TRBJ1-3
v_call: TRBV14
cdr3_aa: ASSQGPGGWGNTIY

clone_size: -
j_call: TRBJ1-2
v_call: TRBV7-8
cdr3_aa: ASSLMAGGHGYT

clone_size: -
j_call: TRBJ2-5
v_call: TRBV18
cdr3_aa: ASSPLDREETQY

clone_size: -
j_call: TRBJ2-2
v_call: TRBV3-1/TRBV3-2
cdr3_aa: ASSQDLRLAGVWELF

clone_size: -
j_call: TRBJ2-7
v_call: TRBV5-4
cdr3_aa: ASSLNPGQGAYEQY

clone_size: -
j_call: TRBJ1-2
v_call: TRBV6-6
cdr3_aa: ASSTTRGGGYT

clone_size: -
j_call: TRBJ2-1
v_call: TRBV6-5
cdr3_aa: ASRKTVSSYNEQF

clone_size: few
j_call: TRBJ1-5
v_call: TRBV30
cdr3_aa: AWRPDYGQPQH

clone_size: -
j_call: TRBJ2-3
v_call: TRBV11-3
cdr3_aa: ASSLAASTDTQY

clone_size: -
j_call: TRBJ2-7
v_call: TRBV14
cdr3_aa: ASSQEGLAGGLYEQY

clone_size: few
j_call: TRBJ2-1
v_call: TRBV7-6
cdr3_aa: ASSIGTLRTLHEQF

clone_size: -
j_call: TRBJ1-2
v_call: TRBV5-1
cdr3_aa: ASSLSLDRGYGYT

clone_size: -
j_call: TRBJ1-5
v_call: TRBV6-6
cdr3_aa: ASIAGIGQPQH

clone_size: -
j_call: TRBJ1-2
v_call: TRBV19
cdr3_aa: ASRTNSNYGYT

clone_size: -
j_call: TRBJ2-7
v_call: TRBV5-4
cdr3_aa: ASSLVGGYEQY

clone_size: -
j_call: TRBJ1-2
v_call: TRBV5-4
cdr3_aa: ASSWTGQGGGYT

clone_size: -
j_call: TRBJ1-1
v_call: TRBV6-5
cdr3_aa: ASSPLTEAF

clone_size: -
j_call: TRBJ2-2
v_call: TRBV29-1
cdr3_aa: SVVGRGTGELF

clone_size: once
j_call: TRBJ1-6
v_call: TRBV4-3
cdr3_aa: ASSQDGRGNSPLH

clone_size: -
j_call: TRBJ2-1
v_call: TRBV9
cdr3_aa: ASSTTVGQGYNEQF

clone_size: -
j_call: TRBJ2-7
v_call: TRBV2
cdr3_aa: ASSSVYEQY

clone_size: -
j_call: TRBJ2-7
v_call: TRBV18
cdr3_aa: ASSPPAGGPYEQY

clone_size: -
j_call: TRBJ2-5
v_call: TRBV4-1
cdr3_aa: ASSQAPQIQETQY

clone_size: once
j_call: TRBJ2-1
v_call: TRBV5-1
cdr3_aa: ASSYTGGSYNEQF

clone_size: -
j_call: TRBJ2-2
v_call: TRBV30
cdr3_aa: AWSVLGPGELF

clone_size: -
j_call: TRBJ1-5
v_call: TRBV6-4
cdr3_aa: ASSTGDNQPQH

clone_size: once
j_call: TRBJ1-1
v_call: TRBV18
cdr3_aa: ASSLEGENTEAF

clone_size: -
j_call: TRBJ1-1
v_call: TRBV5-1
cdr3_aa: ASSPRQGTNTEAF

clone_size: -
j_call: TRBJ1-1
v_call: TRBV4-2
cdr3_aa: ASSQDLGQEAF

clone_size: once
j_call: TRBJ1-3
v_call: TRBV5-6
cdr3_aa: ASSFKRSRLGNTIY

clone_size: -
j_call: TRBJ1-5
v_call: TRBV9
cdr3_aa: ASSTGVSNQPQH

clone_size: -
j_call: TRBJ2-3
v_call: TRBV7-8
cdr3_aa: ASSSRLAELKTDTQY